The sequence of this T cell receptor (beta chain) was determined in a study of blood T cells in healthy people across ages (dated by TCRdb to the mid-2010s). For context, the study as a whole: In model experiments, roughly one uniquely barcoded TCR beta cDNA molecule per two T cells was captured by template switching. The study analyzed two additional independent replicas of 1 million unique cDNA reads from the same blood draw for two donors, one aged 18 to 29 and one aged 80 or older. To track age-related changes in TCR beta repertoire diversity, the study relied on deep sequencing normalized with unique cDNA molecular identifiers. Donors were grouped into four age groups: young (average approximately 16 years), middle-aged (over 35), aged (around 62) and long-lived (less than 85). To avoid experimental bias, donors of different ages were distributed randomly across sequencing lanes.

Notes on this clonotype: The antigen it recognizes is unknown. No clone much larger than this one lies a single base away; base qualities are absent.

The study at large found these results: Since profiling was done on bulk unsorted PBMCs, naive and antigen-experienced compartments could not be conclusively compared. The long-lived group showed more naive CD4+ T cells, fewer expanded clones and increased TCR diversity than the aged group, suggesting age selection. The percentage of naive T cells measured by flow cytometry correlated strongly with observed TCR beta diversity. Observed TCR beta diversity per million T cells fell roughly linearly with age, and a significant reduction was already apparent by age around 40. Because the CMV infection status of the donors was unknown, age-related changes in expanded clonotypes may potentially have been confounded. Estimates of total diversity from one million sequenced T cells were regarded as lower bounds and underestimates.

Reading from cysteine to phenylalanine, the CDR3 counts 15 amino acids. CDR3 DNA is the only sequence kept; it has 45 bases, read in frame from the first base. V and J lose 3 bases and 6 bases, and a span of 16 bases separates them. Reading the germline V gene gives CDR1 ENHRY and CDR2 SYGVKD. Library preparation employed 5' RACE. Sequencer: Illumina HiSeq 2500. A second PCR of about 6 to 11 cycles was performed with a sample-barcoded 5' primer and a J-beta primer mix. A template-switch 5' adaptor carrying 12 random nucleotides introduced a unique molecular identifier onto each TCR beta cDNA molecule. At least 2.5 million CDR3-containing paired-end reads were obtained from each sample. First-strand cDNA synthesis was performed from all RNA using the Mint cDNA synthesis kit, with priming by a TRBC-specific oligonucleotide. After uracil-DNA glycosylase treatment, a first 18-cycle PCR used universal primers M1SS and BC2_uni_R on all cDNA. In the paper's pipeline: Normalization of each sample was performed by random selection of 1 million high-quality reads, each carrying a distinct molecular identifier. Instead of being binned into consensus sequences, reads with shared molecular identifiers were discarded. CDR3 identification, clonotype clustering and error correction used MiTCR with a Q25 quality threshold and the strictest error-elimination algorithm. A nonparametric unseen species model with Euler transformation was used to estimate lower-bound total TCR beta diversity. Clones were called with MiXCR by TCRdb after fastp trimmed the public reads at Q25, and only in-frame beta chains were retained. A single entry per CDR3 protein holds the most common genes and DNA from its merged rows. Clone size and V and J calls follow TCRdb, not the original study. The sample profile shows hundreds of thousands of distinct CDR3 sequences; roughly 49% of them were found once. Around a third of the sample is held by the ten biggest clonotypes.

Donors were a few dozen systemically healthy Caucasian individuals from Russia aged roughly 6 to 90 years. Each donor gave ten milliliters of peripheral blood, collected into EDTA-treated Vacutainer tubes. Ficoll-Paque density-gradient centrifugation was used to isolate PBMCs, with at least 7 million per sample. Total RNA was extracted from PBMCs with Trizol reagent, with at least 6 micrograms obtained per sample. Naive CD45RAhigh/CD27high T cell percentages were measured by flow cytometry on a PBMC aliquot from every donor. The receptor chain draws on TRBV10-3 and TRBJ2-3; a tentative D match to TRBD2 spans 7 bases. The material sequenced was blood. This TCR derives from a woman aged 55-70 years in good health. The DNA is as follows: TGTGCCATCAGTGAATTTGCGGGGGCCGGGGATACGCAGTATTTT. This is translated as CAISEFAGAGDTQYF.